The present T cell receptor (beta chain) was sequenced within a study of naive and memory T cell subsets. This clonotype was counted only a few times. Antigen specificity is unknown. Four subsets defined by CD45RA and CD27 were sorted after CD3, CD4, CD8 and live/dead staining. Per germline, CDR1 SGHRS and CDR2 YFSETQ. With 4 bases clipped from V and 7 bases from J, the junction kept 13 bases outside the gene matches. The CDR3 runs to 16 residues. Study observations and caveats: Gini index rose across naive, CM, EM and EMRA in CD4 and CD8.

Two oligonucleotides, mixed equimolar, formed the beta constant-region primer covering TRBC1 and TRBC2. Using its own MiXCR run on the UMI-ligation and nested PCR reads, TCRdb lists one record per CDR3 protein. The repertoire includes about 85,000 distinct CDR3 sequences, about an eighth of them detected once, and about 0.93% sits in the top ten. Sequencing used central memory CD4+ T cells from blood. The chain recombines TRBV5-1 with TRBJ2-1; 8 bases match TRBD2. The sequence was collected from a human donor in good health. The CDR3 DNA reads as TGCGCCAGCAGCCTTGGACGGTGGACTAGCCTTAATGAGCAGTTCTTC. As protein: CASSLGRWTSLNEQFF.